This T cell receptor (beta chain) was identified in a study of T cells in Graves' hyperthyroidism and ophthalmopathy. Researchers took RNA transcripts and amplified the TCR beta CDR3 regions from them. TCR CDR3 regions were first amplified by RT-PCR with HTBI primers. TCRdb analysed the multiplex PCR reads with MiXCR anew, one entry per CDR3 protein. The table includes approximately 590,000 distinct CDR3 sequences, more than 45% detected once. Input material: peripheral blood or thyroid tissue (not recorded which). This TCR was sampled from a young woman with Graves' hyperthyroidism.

The CDR3 loop is CASRGQGGFSPLHF. CDR3 in DNA: TGTGCCAGCAGGGGACAGGGGGGGTTTTCACCCCTCCACTTT. This chain links TRBV25-1 with TRBJ1-6, with 11 bases identical to TRBD1. This CDR3 spans 14 amino acids. V lost 6 bases and J lost 9; bases outside the gene matches: 4. Germline assignment: CDR1 MGHDK and CDR2 SYGVNS.